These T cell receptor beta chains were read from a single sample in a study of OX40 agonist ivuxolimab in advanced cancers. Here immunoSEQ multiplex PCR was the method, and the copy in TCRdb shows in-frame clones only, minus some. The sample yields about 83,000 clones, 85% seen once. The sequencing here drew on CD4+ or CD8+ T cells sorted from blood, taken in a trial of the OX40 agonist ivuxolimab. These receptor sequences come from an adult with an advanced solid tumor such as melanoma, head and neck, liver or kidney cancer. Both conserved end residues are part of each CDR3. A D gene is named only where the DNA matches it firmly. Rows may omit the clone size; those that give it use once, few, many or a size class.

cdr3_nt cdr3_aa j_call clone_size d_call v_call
TGTGCCTGGACCTCCCGCGGGGAGTCCACCTTC CAWTSRGESTF TRBJ1-2 NA NA TRBV30
TGCGCCAGCAGCCTAATTGTCTCCGGGCCGAAGTTGGGCTACACCTTC CASSLIVSGPKLGYTF TRBJ1-2 NA NA TRBV23-1
TGTGCCAGCAGCCAAGATTCAGAGGACTATGGCTACACCTTC CASSQDSEDYGYTF TRBJ1-2 few NA TRBV4-2
TGTGCCAGCAGCTTGACCGGGACAGGGGGGTACGAGCAGTACTTC CASSLTGTGGYEQYF TRBJ2-7 NA TRBD1 TRBV11-2
TGTGCCAGTAGTTGGAAATCAGGGGGCGGCTACACCTTC CASSWKSGGGYTF TRBJ1-2 NA TRBD1 TRBV19
TGTGCCAGCATAGGCCGGGGGATAAGGTCTGGGTATGGCTACACCTTC CASIGRGIRSGYGYTF TRBJ1-2 few NA TRBV13
TGTGCCAGTAGTAAGGGACAGACGGTCTACGAGCAGTACTTC CASSKGQTVYEQYF TRBJ2-7 NA TRBD1 TRBV19
TGTGCCAGCAGCTTGAGCTATGGCTACACCTTC CASSLSYGYTF TRBJ1-2 NA NA TRBV5-5
TGTGCCAGTCGGCCTGAAGGGTGGGCTGAAGCTTTCTTT CASRPEGWAEAFF TRBJ1-1 NA NA TRBV2
TGCGCCAGCAGCCCAAGCGAGCAGGAGACCCAGTACTTC CASSPSEQETQYF TRBJ2-5 NA NA TRBV4-3
TGTGCCAGCTCACCTCGGCGGGGGGACCAAGAGACCCAGTACTTC CASSPRRGDQETQYF TRBJ2-5 NA TRBD2 TRBV18
TGTGCCAGCAGTGAAGAGCTGGGACTAGCGGGGGAGTACGAGCAGTACTTC CASSEELGLAGEYEQYF TRBJ2-7 NA TRBD2 TRBV6-1
TGTGCCAGCAGCTCTAGACCGGCCGGGAGTTCACCCCTCCACTTT CASSSRPAGSSPLHF TRBJ1-6 NA NA TRBV7-2
TGCGCCAGCAGCTTCCGGACGGGCACAGATACGCAGTATTTT CASSFRTGTDTQYF TRBJ2-3 few NA TRBV5-1
TGTGCCAGCAGCTTAGGGGACAATCCGAACTACGAGCAGTACTTC CASSLGDNPNYEQYF TRBJ2-7 NA NA TRBV7-2
TGTGCCTGGAGTGTTAGGACAGACACCAATCAGCCCCAGCATTTT CAWSVRTDTNQPQHF TRBJ1-5 NA NA TRBV30
TGTGCCAGCAGCCCCCTCCTTACATGGAATACAGATACGCAGTATTTT CASSPLLTWNTDTQYF TRBJ2-3 once NA TRBV11-1
TGTGCCAGCACGGGCAGGGGCTACGAGCAGTACTTC CASTGRGYEQYF TRBJ2-7 NA NA TRBV2
TGTGCCAGCAGCTTAGGCGCGAGCACAGATACGCAGTATTTT CASSLGASTDTQYF TRBJ2-3 NA NA TRBV7-2
TGTGCCAGCAGCCTGGGGAGGGCCTATGGCTACACCTTC CASSLGRAYGYTF TRBJ1-2 NA NA TRBV5-8
TGTGCCAGCAGTTACTCGTCCGGGACAGGTCCCTACGAGCAGTACTTC CASSYSSGTGPYEQYF TRBJ2-7 once TRBD1 TRBV6-5
TGTGCCAGCAGCACCCCGACTAGCCCAGAGACCCAGTACTTC CASSTPTSPETQYF TRBJ2-5 NA TRBD2 TRBV7-2
TGTGCCAGCAGCTTAACGGGACAGGGCAGCTCCTACAATGAGCAGTTCTTC CASSLTGQGSSYNEQFF TRBJ2-1 NA TRBD1 TRBV7-3
TGTGCCAGCAGTTATGGAGGGCCCAACCCCGAAAAACTGTTTTTT CASSYGGPNPEKLFF TRBJ1-4 NA NA TRBV6-5
TGTGCTGCACGGACAGGGCAATCCGGGGAGCTGTTTTTT CAARTGQSGELFF TRBJ2-2 NA TRBD1 TRBV7-7
TGCGCCAGCAGCCAAGAGGCAGCGTCACACCTCAAGGGTGAGCAGTTCTTC CASSQEAASHLKGEQFF TRBJ2-1 NA NA TRBV4-1
TGTGCCAGCCAAGTCGGGGGCCGGACTGAAGCTTTCTTT CASQVGGRTEAFF TRBJ1-1 few NA TRBV4-2
TGTGCCTGCAATGGGGGTGGCGAAAAACTGTTTTTT CACNGGGEKLFF TRBJ1-4 NA NA TRBV30
TGTGCCACTTCCGGGACCCACAATCAGCCCCAGCATTTT CATSGTHNQPQHF TRBJ1-5 NA NA TRBV2
TGCAGCGTTGTCCGGACAACGGGGTTCGGCTACACCTTC CSVVRTTGFGYTF TRBJ1-2 NA NA TRBV29-1
TGTGCCACTTGGGGACGCCAAGGGACACCCCTCCACTTT CATWGRQGTPLHF TRBJ1-6 NA NA TRBV6-5
TGTGCCAGCAGTGAAGATGGGACAAATAGCAATCAGCCCCAGCATTTT CASSEDGTNSNQPQHF TRBJ1-5 NA NA TRBV2
TGTGCCTGGAGTGTCGGGGTCGTGAACACTGAAGCTTTCTTT CAWSVGVVNTEAFF TRBJ1-1 NA NA TRBV30
TGTGCCAGCAGCAAGTGGGCAGGACCGCAAGAGACCCAGTACTTC CASSKWAGPQETQYF TRBJ2-5 few NA TRBV11-2
TGTGCCAGCAGCTCTCACCGGGGGCTTACTGGAAACACCATATATTTT CASSSHRGLTGNTIYF TRBJ1-3 NA NA TRBV9
TGTGCCAGCAGCCTCAGCTACAGGGCTACCCACGAGCAGTACTTC CASSLSYRATHEQYF TRBJ2-7 NA NA TRBV7-3
TGTGCCAGCAGCGCCGGACTAGGGGGTGCGGTAGGGCAGTACTTC CASSAGLGGAVGQYF TRBJ2-7 NA NA TRBV5-5